The 21 T cell receptor beta chains presented below share a single source sample, sequenced in a study of cytomegalovirus exposure and HLA in healthy donors (dated by TCRdb to about 2017). Libraries were constructed by the immunoSEQ multiplex PCR assay. For the multiplex PCR, a mixture combining 60 forward primers for TCR Vbeta segments and 13 reverse primers for TCR Jbeta segments was used. The table comes from immuneACCESS by way of TCRdb, which keeps in-frame sequences with V and J called. Part of the clones is missing from these tables; in studies checked, under half for an unresolved V gene and the rest for unknown reasons. The sample includes over 100,000 clones, with around 77% observed a single time. The ten largest clonotypes hold 8% to 10% of the sample. The sample taken for sequencing was PBMCs. The receptor set was obtained from a male donor in good health and CMV-seropositive.

The V call is TRBV7-2, the J call TRBJ2-2, with 10 positions matching TRBD2. This CDR3 region has 15 residues. Germline V gene data show CDR1 as SGHTA and CDR2 as FQGNSA. V lost 8 bases to trimming and J lost 5 bases; unmatched junction nucleotides: 8. The chain's CDR3 is CASSRSGRDTGELFF. The CDR3 DNA is TGTGCCAGCTCAAGAAGCGGGAGGGATACCGGGGAGCTGTTTTTT.

With regard to this clone: Other DNA sequences from this sample encode an identical CDR3 as well. The CDR3 loop reads CSVDRGNEQFF. The CDR3 DNA reads as TGCAGCGTTGACAGGGGAAATGAGCAGTTCTTC. This chain links TRBV29-1 with TRBJ2-1; D is possibly TRBD1 (6 bases). The CDR3 extends over 11 amino acids. Looked up from germline, CDR1 is SQVTM and CDR2 is ANQGSEA. Trimming removed 3 bases from V and 7 bases from J, with 7 bases in between.

The chain combines TRBV4-1 with TRBJ2-3; D call uncertain. V lost 2 bases and J 2 bases, leaving 14 bases between the germline ends. This CDR3 comprises 16 residues. CDR1 and CDR2 (germline): MGHRA, YSYEKL. DNA of the CDR3: TGCGCCAGCAGCCAAAGTCTGGGCAGTACCACAGATACGCAGTATTTT. Translation: CASSQSLGSTTDTQYF.

The chain joins TRBV5-1 to TRBJ1-2; TRBD1 aligns across 10 bases. Germline trimming cut 4 bases from V and 6 bases from J; bases unmatched to any gene: 3. The CDR3 consists of 13 residues. Per the germline V gene, CDR1 is SGHRS and CDR2 is YFSETQ. CDR3 nucleotides: TGCGCCAGCAGCGGGGGACAGGGGAATGGCTACACCTTC. This sequence encodes CASSGGQGNGYTF.

The chain links TRBV10-1 to TRBJ2-5, with TRBD2 as a possible D gene (7 bases). Judging by the DNA end, TRBJ2-7 fits better; the J call may be wrong. The CDR3 spans 15 residues. Germline CDR1 WNHNN, CDR2 SYGVQD (reference sequence). The CDR3 coding sequence is TGCGCCAGCAGTGAGAGGGGGGGCAGGTTTGGCGAGCAGTACTTC. Its translation: CASSERGGRFGEQYF.

V gene TRBV7-2 combines with J gene TRBJ2-1, with 7 bases aligning to TRBD1. V was pared by 5 bases and J by 1 base, with 8 bases of the junction left unmatched. The CDR3 runs to 16 residues. Per the germline V gene, CDR1 is SGHTA and CDR2 is FQGNSA. The CDR3 DNA follows: TGTGCCAGCAGCCGAACAGGGGACGGGTCCTACAATGAGCAGTTCTTC. It translates to CASSRTGDGSYNEQFF.

The CDR3 DNA reads TGTGCCAGCAGTGAGAGCCCAAGAGGCGAAAAACTGTTTTTT. Translation: CASSESPRGEKLFF. The chain links TRBV25-1 to TRBJ1-4, with unresolved D. The CDR3 is 14 amino acids. V was cut by 3 bases and J by 8 bases, with 13 bases left in between. From germline, CDR1 is MGHDK and CDR2 SYGVNS.

CDR3 residues: CASSQETGPRTQYF. CDR3 nucleotides: TGCGCCAGCAGCCAAGAAACAGGGCCACGGACCCAGTACTTC. V gene TRBV4-3 combines with J gene TRBJ2-5, with D maybe TRBD1 (6 bases). The V gene lost 0 bases and the J gene lost 7 bases, with 12 bases spanning the gap. CDR3 size: 14 residues. Germline V gives CDR1 LGHNA, CDR2 YSLEER.

The DNA for the CDR3 is TGTGCCAGCAGTACTTTACGGACAGGACAAGAGACCCAGTACTTC. Residues: CASSTLRTGQETQYF. The chain uses TRBV28 and TRBJ2-5; TRBD1 matches 7 bases. Germline V gene lookup returns CDR1 MDHEN and CDR2 SYDVKM. CDR3 size: 15 residues. With 5 bases clipped from V and 2 bases from J, the junction kept 8 bases outside the gene matches.

This clone was seen a handful of times. The chain is built from TRBV4-2 and TRBJ1-1; D unresolved. The CDR3 consists of 13 residues. V was clipped by 3 bases and J by 5 bases, with 10 bases between them. CDR1 is LGHNA, CDR2 YNFKEQ, per germline. In DNA, the CDR3 is TGTGCCAGCAGCCACCCCAGCGGGACTGAAGCTTTCTTT. Its protein product is CASSHPSGTEAFF.

J is TRBJ1-1 and V is TRBV19; D is uncertain. This CDR3 is built from 12 residues. Germline assignment: CDR1 LNHDA and CDR2 SQIVND (reference sequence). Trimming took 8 bases from V and 7 from J, leaving 14 bases between them. The CDR3 sequence is CASRVRNGEAFF. As DNA, the CDR3 is TGTGCCAGTCGCGTGCGGAACGGTGAAGCTTTCTTT. Full variable domain (outside the CDR3, taken from reference TRBV19 and TRBJ1-1): DGGITQSPKYLFRKEGQNVTLSCEQNLNHDAMYWYRQDPGQGLRLIYYSQIVNDFQKGDIAEGYSVSREKKESFPLTVTSAQKNPTAFYLCASRVRNGEAFFGQGTRLTVV.

This clone was observed a few times. V and J are TRBV7-9 and TRBJ2-1; D is possibly TRBD2 (6 bases). Trimming shortened V by 2 bases and J by 9 bases, and 17 bases separated the two germline ends. The CDR3 is made up of 15 amino acids. CDR1 is SEHNR, CDR2 FQNEAQ, per germline (reference sequence). The CDR3 sequence is CASSLPGLKVGEQFF. CDR3 DNA sequence: TGTGCCAGCAGCTTACCGGGACTTAAGGTCGGTGAGCAGTTCTTC.

This clone was picked up one time. The chain joins TRBV27 to TRBJ2-3, with D unresolved. Trimming removed 2 bases at V and 4 bases at J, with 10 bases between. Germline V lookup: CDR1 MNHEY, CDR2 SMNVEV (reference sequence). The CDR3 covers 14 residues. The CDR3 DNA is TGTGCCAGCAGTTTAACCAGACGGGCAGATACGCAGTATTTT. Translating gives CASSLTRRADTQYF.

The gene calls are TRBV7-2 and TRBJ2-3; 9 bases are a match to TRBD2. The CDR3 runs to 15 residues. From germline, CDR1 is SGHTA and CDR2 FQGNSA. With 4 bases clipped from V and 3 bases from J, the junction kept 5 bases outside the gene matches. The CDR3 here is CASSSWTSATDTQYF. The DNA of the CDR3 is TGTGCCAGCAGCTCTTGGACTAGCGCTACAGATACGCAGTATTTT.

The chain employs TRBV9 and TRBJ2-1, with D possibly TRBD2 on 7 matching bases. The V end lost 0 bases, the J end lost 3 bases, and 10 bases lay between the germline ends. The CDR3 is 15 amino acids. Germline CDR1 reads SGDLS; CDR2 reads YYNGEE. The CDR3: CASSVGGGGYNEQFF. For the CDR3, the DNA is TGTGCCAGCAGCGTAGGGGGGGGCGGCTACAATGAGCAGTTCTTC. Variable domain in full (rest from reference TRBV9 and TRBJ2-1): DSGVTQTPKHLITATGQRVTLRCSPRSGDLSVYWYQQSLDQGLQFLIQYYNGEERAKGNILERFSAQQFPDLHSELNLSSLELGDSALYFCASSVGGGGYNEQFFGPGTRLTVL.

The rearrangement joins TRBV5-5 to TRBJ1-2; no firm D call. Trimming removed 0 bases at V and 3 bases at J, with 6 bases between. Germline CDR1 and CDR2: SGHKS and YYEKEE (reference sequence). The CDR3 length is 13 residues. The CDR3 coding sequence is TGTGCCAGCAGCTTGGCACAGTACTATGGCTACACCTTC. This gives the protein CASSLAQYYGYTF. The full variable domain, in which reference TRBV5-5 and TRBJ1-2 provide the parts outside the CDR3, is DAGVTQSPTHLIKTRGQQVTLRCSPISGHKSVSWYQQVLGQGPQFIFQYYEKEERGRGNFPDRFSARQFPNYSSELNVNALLLGDSALYLCASSLAQYYGYTFGSGTRLTVV.

J is TRBJ1-1 and V is TRBV14; D is uncertain. Germline values: CDR1 SGHDN, CDR2 FVKESK. This CDR3 region has 13 residues. Trimming stripped 1 base from V and 6 bases from J, with 9 bases between. As DNA, the CDR3 is TGTGCCAGCAGCCAAGTCCGGAGAGCTGAAGCTTTCTTT. Translation gives CASSQVRRAEAFF.

The chain links TRBV18 to TRBJ1-1; D is ambiguous. Germline values: CDR1 KGHSH, CDR2 LQKENI. This CDR3 is 14 amino acids long. V gave up 0 bases and J gave up 4 bases, with 9 bases separating them. The CDR3 nucleotides read TGTGCCAGCTCACCACCGGGTGCGGGCACTGAAGCTTTCTTT. Protein product: CASSPPGAGTEAFF.

V is TRBV10-3 and J is TRBJ2-5, with TRBD2 matching over 11 bases. Germline-derived CDR1 and CDR2 are ENHRY and SYGVKD. CDR3 length: 15 amino acids. V gave up 6 bases and J gave up 2 bases; unmatched junction bases: 5. The CDR3 sequence: CAIRQGTSGQETQYF. CDR3 DNA sequence: TGTGCCATCAGACAAGGGACTAGCGGTCAAGAGACCCAGTACTTC.

This sequence joins TRBV11-2 and TRBJ2-1; D perhaps matches TRBD1 (5 bases). The V and J ends lost 7 bases and 4 bases respectively, with 11 bases between them. From germline, CDR1 is SGHAT and CDR2 FQNNGV. The CDR3 length is 13 residues. DNA of the CDR3: TGTGCCAGCACGGCAGGGCCTTACAATGAGCAGTTCTTC. Protein: CASTAGPYNEQFF.

The genes are TRBV6-5 and TRBJ2-7, with 11 positions matching TRBD1. Trimming cost V 6 bases and J 4 bases; bases outside gene matches: 8. CDR3 size: 15 residues. In germline, CDR1 is MNHEY, CDR2 SVGAGI. CDR3 region: CASSTGTGGRYEQYF. CDR3 DNA: TGTGCCAGCAGCACCGGGACAGGGGGTCGGTACGAGCAGTACTTC.